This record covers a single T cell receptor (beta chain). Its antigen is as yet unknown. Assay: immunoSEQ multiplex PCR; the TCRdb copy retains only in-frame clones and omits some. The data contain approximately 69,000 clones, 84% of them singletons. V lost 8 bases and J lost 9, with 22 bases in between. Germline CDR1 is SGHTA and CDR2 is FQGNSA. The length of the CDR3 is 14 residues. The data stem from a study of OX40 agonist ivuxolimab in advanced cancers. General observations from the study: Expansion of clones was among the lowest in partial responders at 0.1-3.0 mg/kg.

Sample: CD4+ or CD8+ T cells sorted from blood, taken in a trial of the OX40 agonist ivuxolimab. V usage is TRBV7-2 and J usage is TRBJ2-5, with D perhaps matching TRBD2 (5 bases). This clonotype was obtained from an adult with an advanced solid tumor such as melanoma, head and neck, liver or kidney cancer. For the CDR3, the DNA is TGTGCCAGCTCCCTCCTATCAGGCCAGGAGGCCCAGTACTTC. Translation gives CASSLLSGQEAQYF.